These 15 T cell receptor beta chains share one sample of origin, sequenced in a study of T cell responses to AZD1222 COVID-19 vaccine. Here immunoSEQ multiplex PCR was the method, and the copy in TCRdb shows in-frame clones only, minus some. This table holds under 150,000 clones, 85% to 95% found once. Sequencing used peripheral blood, obtained on day 0 of AZD1222 vaccination. These receptors all come from an adult in good health.

V and J are TRBV6-1 and TRBJ1-5; D might be TRBD1 (6 bases). V was trimmed by 6 bases and J by 5 bases, leaving 11 bases between them. The length of the CDR3 is 13 residues. The germline V gene encodes CDR1 MNHNS and CDR2 SASEGT. The CDR3 bases are TGTGCCAGCAGACCGGACAGTGATCAGCCCCAGCATTTT. This translates into CASRPDSDQPQHF.

The CDR3: CASSINGRGQSEAFF. The CDR3 DNA reads as TGTGCCAGTAGTATTAATGGCAGGGGGCAAAGTGAAGCTTTCTTT. This chain joins TRBV19 and TRBJ1-1; 8 bases line up with TRBD1. There are 15 residues in the CDR3. In germline, CDR1 is LNHDA, CDR2 SQIVND (reference sequence). Trimming took 3 bases from V and 7 from J; bases not matched to a gene: 10.

The V gene is TRBV12-3 or TRBV12-4, the J gene TRBJ2-5; D call uncertain. The CDR3 is made up of 12 amino acids. The V gene lost 5 bases and the J gene lost 4 bases, with 8 bases spanning the gap. The CDR3 region has the DNA TGTGCCAGCAGTCTTTTAGGAGAGACCCAGTACTTC. This encodes CASSLLGETQYF.

The gene calls are TRBV18 and TRBJ1-1; 7 bases align to TRBD1. Germline V CDR1 and CDR2: KGHSH, LQKENI. The CDR3 is 16 amino acids. The V gene end was trimmed by 3 bases and the J gene end by 0 bases; junction bases not matched to a gene: 7. CDR3 amino acids: CASSPSQTGLNTEAFF. The CDR3 DNA reads as TGTGCCAGCTCACCCTCCCAGACAGGGCTGAACACTGAAGCTTTCTTT.

J is TRBJ1-2 and V is TRBV3-1 (or the pseudogene TRBV3-2); 9 bases are shared with TRBD1. J was trimmed by 3 bases and V by 4 bases; bases with no gene match: 6. The V gene's germline CDR1 is LGHDT and CDR2 YNNKEL (reference sequence). This CDR3 has 15 amino acids. The CDR3 protein is CASSPGQGIYYGYTF. CDR3 DNA: TGTGCCAGCAGCCCAGGACAGGGGATTTACTATGGCTACACCTTC.

V gene TRBV4-1 combines with J gene TRBJ1-2; D is unclear. V gave up 0 bases and J gave up 4 bases, with 6 bases separating them. The CDR3 is made up of 13 amino acids. CDR1 and CDR2 (germline): MGHRA, YSYEKL. The CDR3 DNA is TGCGCCAGCAGCCAAGACGGTTTCTATGGCTACACCTTC. Protein product: CASSQDGFYGYTF.

The rearrangement joins TRBV12-3 or TRBV12-4 to TRBJ2-5; D is possibly TRBD1 (6 bases). The CDR3 contains 13 residues. V was cut by 4 bases and J by 6 bases, with 12 bases left in between. The CDR3: CASSWDNRQTQYF. The CDR3 DNA is TGTGCCAGCAGTTGGGACAATCGACAGACCCAGTACTTC.

The chain employs TRBV5-1 and TRBJ2-5; 10 positions match TRBD2. The CDR3 totals 15 residues. Germline V gives CDR1 SGHRS, CDR2 YFSETQ. The V gene end was trimmed by 4 bases and the J gene end by 2 bases; junction bases not matched to a gene: 5. CDR3 protein: CASSRGAGGQETQYF. DNA for the CDR3: TGCGCCAGCAGCAGGGGAGCGGGGGGGCAAGAGACCCAGTACTTC. Together with reference TRBV5-1 and TRBJ2-5, the CDR3 gives the full variable domain: KAGVTQTPRYLIKTRGQQVTLSCSPISGHRSVSWYQQTPGQGLQFLFEYFSETQRNKGNFPGRFSGRQFSNSRSEMNVSTLELGDSALYLCASSRGAGGQETQYFGPGTRLLVL.

V is TRBV11-2 and J is TRBJ1-1, with D possibly being TRBD1 (6 bases). With 4 bases removed from V and 5 bases from J, the gap between germline ends came to 11 bases. From germline, CDR1 is SGHAT and CDR2 FQNNGV. The CDR3 contains 13 residues. CDR3 DNA: TGTGCCAGCAGCTCCGACAGGTTTACTGAAGCTTTCTTT. It yields the protein CASSSDRFTEAFF.

The V call is TRBV5-1, the J call TRBJ2-2; a possible D gene is TRBD2 (6 bases). The CDR3 is 18 amino acids. V gave up 4 bases and J gave up 3 bases, with 22 bases separating them. Looked up from germline, CDR1 is SGHRS and CDR2 is YFSETQ. This chain's CDR3 is CASSPRPGEALYTGELFF. The CDR3, as DNA: TGCGCCAGCAGCCCGCGTCCGGGGGAGGCCCTGTACACCGGGGAGCTGTTTTTT. Full variable domain (outside the CDR3, taken from reference TRBV5-1 and TRBJ2-2): KAGVTQTPRYLIKTRGQQVTLSCSPISGHRSVSWYQQTPGQGLQFLFEYFSETQRNKGNFPGRFSGRQFSNSRSEMNVSTLELGDSALYLCASSPRPGEALYTGELFFGEGSRLTVL.

V gene TRBV18 combines with J gene TRBJ1-4; 9 bases line up with TRBD1. Germline CDR1 KGHSH, CDR2 LQKENI. The CDR3 contains 14 residues. The V gene end was trimmed by 3 bases and the J gene end by 5 bases; junction bases not matched to a gene: 1. CDR3: CASSPGTGNEKLFF. CDR3 coding DNA: TGTGCCAGCTCACCCGGGACAGGGAATGAAAAACTGTTTTTT.

The V and J genes are TRBV11-2 and TRBJ1-6; D perhaps matches TRBD1 (5 bases). This CDR3 is 14 amino acids long. V gave up 5 bases and J gave up 6 bases, with 11 bases separating them. The germline gives CDR1 SGHAT, CDR2 FQNNGV. The CDR3 DNA reads as TGTGCCAGCAGCAGGGGAGGACGTAATTCACCCCTCCACTTT. It is translated as CASSRGGRNSPLHF.

As for this clone: The junction departs from germline at one end; a sequencing error may be responsible. V usage is TRBV5-4 and J usage is TRBJ1-1; D is ambiguous. The CDR3 consists of 13 residues. Germline CDR1 SGHNT, CDR2 YYREEE (reference sequence). This CDR3 reads CASSSFGNAEAFF. CDR3 nucleotide sequence: TGTGCCAGCAGCTCGTTTGGGAACGCTGAAGCTTTCTTT.

The rearrangement joins TRBV6-1 to TRBJ2-7; D not certain. The CDR3 length is 16 residues. CDR1 and CDR2 (germline): MNHNS, SASEGT. Trimming stripped 2 bases from V and 3 bases from J, with 17 bases between. Written as DNA, the CDR3 is TGTGCCAGCAGTGAAATGTCAGCCCGATTTGGCTACGAGCAGTACTTC. Amino acid sequence: CASSEMSARFGYEQYF.

The gene calls are TRBV30 and TRBJ1-1; D perhaps matches TRBD1 (6 bases). V was pared by 7 bases and J by 4 bases, with 22 bases between. The CDR3 covers 15 residues. Germline CDR1 is GTSNPN and CDR2 is SVGIG (reference sequence). CDR3 protein: CASFRGGSRGTEAFF. The CDR3 coding sequence is TGTGCCTCCTTCCGGGGGGGCTCGAGAGGCACTGAAGCTTTCTTT.